Detailed here is one TCR beta chain. This sample is drawn from a study of T cells in Graves' hyperthyroidism and ophthalmopathy. Amplified regions were TCR beta CDR3 sequences from RNA transcripts. The HTBI primer set was used in a first-round RT-PCR of the TCR CDR3. TCRdb re-called the multiplex PCR reads with MiXCR, one entry per CDR3 protein. The table records 300,000 to 400,000 distinct CDR3 sequences, 15% to 20% of them present only once. The CDR3 has 15 residues. V was cut by 4 bases and J by 1 base, with 14 bases left in between. Looked up from germline, CDR1 is SGDLS and CDR2 is YYNGEE. The chain recombines TRBV9 with TRBJ1-1; D ambiguous. The sequence was obtained from a woman aged 45-65 years with Graves' hyperthyroidism. What was sequenced was blood. The CDR3 DNA sequence: TGTGCCAGCAGCCCGGTCTATGGGTCGAACACTGAAGCTTTCTTT. Translating gives CASSPVYGSNTEAFF.